This T cell receptor (beta chain) was found in a study of T cell responses to AZD1222 COVID-19 vaccine. For the study at large: Pooled in the analysis were second doses at about 4 or about 12 weeks. Study outcomes and limitations: No repertoire was sampled before or during the peak T cell response, only after it.

Per the germline V gene, CDR1 is SGHKS and CDR2 is YYEKEE (reference sequence). The CDR3 totals 16 residues. Trimming cost V 0 bases and J 3 bases; bases outside gene matches: 7. Points on this clone: The antigen is undetermined.

Sequenced by immunoSEQ multiplex PCR; TCRdb stores in-frame clones only, minus some. The sample yields under 130,000 clones, around 89% seen once. The chain couples TRBV5-5 to TRBJ2-7, with 9 bases that match TRBD2. The sample consisted of peripheral blood, taken on day 0 of AZD1222 vaccination. This sequence originates from an adult in good health. The CDR3 nucleotides read TGTGCCAGCAGCTTGGGGAGAGCGGGAGGCCGCTACGAGCAGTACTTC. Encoded protein: CASSLGRAGGRYEQYF. The whole variable domain, remainder taken from reference TRBV5-5 and TRBJ2-7, is DAGVTQSPTHLIKTRGQQVTLRCSPISGHKSVSWYQQVLGQGPQFIFQYYEKEERGRGNFPDRFSARQFPNYSSELNVNALLLGDSALYLCASSLGRAGGRYEQYFGPGTRLTVT.